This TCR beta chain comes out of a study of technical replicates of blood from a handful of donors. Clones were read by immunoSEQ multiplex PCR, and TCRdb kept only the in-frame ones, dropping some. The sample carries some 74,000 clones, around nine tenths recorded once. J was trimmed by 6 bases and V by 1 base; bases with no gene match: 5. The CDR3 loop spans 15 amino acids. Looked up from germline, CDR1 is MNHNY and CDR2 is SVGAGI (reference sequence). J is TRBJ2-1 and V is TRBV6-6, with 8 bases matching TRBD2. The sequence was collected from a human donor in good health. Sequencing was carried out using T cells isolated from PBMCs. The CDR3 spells CASSYLGAGANEQFF. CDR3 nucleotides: TGTGCCAGCAGTTACTTGGGAGCGGGGGCCAATGAGCAGTTCTTC.